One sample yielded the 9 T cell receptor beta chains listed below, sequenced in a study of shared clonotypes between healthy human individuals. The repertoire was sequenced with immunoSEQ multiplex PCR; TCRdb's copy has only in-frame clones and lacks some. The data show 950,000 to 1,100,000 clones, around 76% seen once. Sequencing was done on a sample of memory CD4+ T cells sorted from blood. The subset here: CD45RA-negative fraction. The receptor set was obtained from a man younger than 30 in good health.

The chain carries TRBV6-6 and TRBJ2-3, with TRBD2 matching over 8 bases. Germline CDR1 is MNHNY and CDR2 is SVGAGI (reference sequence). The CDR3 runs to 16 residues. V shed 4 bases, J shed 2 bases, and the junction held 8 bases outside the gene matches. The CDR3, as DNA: TGTGCCAGCAGTTCCTCAACTAGCGGAGACACAGATACGCAGTATTTT. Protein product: CASSSSTSGDTDTQYF.

CDR3 in DNA: TGTGCCAGCAGCTTAGGCCCTGAAGCTTTCTTT. As protein: CASSLGPEAFF. The chain recombines TRBV11-2 with TRBJ1-1; D is ambiguous. Germline loops: CDR1 SGHAT, CDR2 FQNNGV. The CDR3 has 11 amino acids. With 1 base removed from V and 6 bases from J, the gap between germline ends came to 3 bases.

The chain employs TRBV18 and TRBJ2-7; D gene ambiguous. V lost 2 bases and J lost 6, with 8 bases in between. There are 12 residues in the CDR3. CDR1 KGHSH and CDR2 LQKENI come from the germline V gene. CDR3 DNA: TGTGCCAGCTCACCAACTGTCTCCGAGCAGTACTTC. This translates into CASSPTVSEQYF.

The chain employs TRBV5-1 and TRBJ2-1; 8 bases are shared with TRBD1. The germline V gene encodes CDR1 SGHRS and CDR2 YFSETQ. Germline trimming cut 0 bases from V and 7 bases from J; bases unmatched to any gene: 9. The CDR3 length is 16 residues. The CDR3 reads CASSLGRQGIQNEQFF. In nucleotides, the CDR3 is TGCGCCAGCAGCTTGGGCCGACAGGGGATACAAAATGAGCAGTTCTTC.

CDR3 amino acids: CAWKSTTVEVWSYEQYF. CDR3 DNA: TGTGCCTGGAAGTCAACGACAGTTGAAGTTTGGTCCTACGAGCAGTACTTC. The chain is built from TRBV30 and TRBJ2-7, with D perhaps TRBD1 (5 bases). Trimming pared 4 bases from V and 1 base from J, leaving 23 bases between. The CDR3 sequence is 17 residues long. Germline CDR1 reads GTSNPN; CDR2 reads SVGIG (reference sequence).

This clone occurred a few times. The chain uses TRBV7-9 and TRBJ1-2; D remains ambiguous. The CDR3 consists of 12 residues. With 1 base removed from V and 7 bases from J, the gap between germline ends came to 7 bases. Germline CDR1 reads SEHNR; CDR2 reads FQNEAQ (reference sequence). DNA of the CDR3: TGTGCCAGCAGCTTAGAGGACTTTGGCTACACCTTC. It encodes CASSLEDFGYTF.

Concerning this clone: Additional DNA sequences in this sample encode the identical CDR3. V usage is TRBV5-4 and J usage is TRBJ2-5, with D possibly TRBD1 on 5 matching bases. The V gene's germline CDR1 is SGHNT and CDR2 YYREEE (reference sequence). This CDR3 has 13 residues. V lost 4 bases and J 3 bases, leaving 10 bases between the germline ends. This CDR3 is CASSLGQKETQYF. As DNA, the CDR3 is TGTGCCAGCAGCCTAGGACAAAAAGAGACCCAGTACTTC.

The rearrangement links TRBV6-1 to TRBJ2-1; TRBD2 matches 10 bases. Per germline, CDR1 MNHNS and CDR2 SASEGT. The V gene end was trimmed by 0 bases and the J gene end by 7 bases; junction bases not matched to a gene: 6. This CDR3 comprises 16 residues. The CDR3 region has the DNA TGTGCCAGCAGTGAAGCTGAAGCGGGAGGGTTGAATGAGCAGTTCTTC. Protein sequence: CASSEAEAGGLNEQFF.

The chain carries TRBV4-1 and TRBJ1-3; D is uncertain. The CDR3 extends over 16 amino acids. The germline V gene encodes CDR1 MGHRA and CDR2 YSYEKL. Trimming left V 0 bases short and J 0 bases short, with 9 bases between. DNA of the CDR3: TGCGCCAGCAGCCAAGAGCATACCCTCTCTGGAAACACCATATATTTT. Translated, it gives CASSQEHTLSGNTIYF.